The 4 T cell receptor beta chains below all came from one sample that was sequenced in a study of CD8 T cells in ankylosing spondylitis. Using its own MiXCR run on the 5' RACE reads, TCRdb lists one record per CDR3 protein. The sample yields 130,000 or so distinct CDR3 sequences, 6% to 8.5% seen once. Sequencing was carried out using blood, either unsorted or a sorted T cell fraction (not recorded which). These receptors all come from a male donor with ankylosing spondylitis or in good health (not recorded which).

This clonotype was seen many times. This rearrangement joins TRBV3-1 to TRBJ1-6, with 10 bases fitting TRBD1. The CDR3 is 16 residues long. V shed 2 bases, J shed 9 bases, and the junction held 7 bases outside the gene matches. The germline gives CDR1 LGHDT, CDR2 YNNKEL (reference sequence). This chain's CDR3 is CASSQWRTGGSSPLHF. In DNA, the CDR3 is TGTGCCAGCAGCCAATGGCGGACAGGGGGGTCTTCACCCCTCCACTTT.

This clonotype was seen repeatedly, ten times or more. The V and J genes are TRBV10-3 and TRBJ2-5, with D possibly being TRBD1 (6 bases). V was cut by 6 bases and J by 0 bases, with 8 bases left in between. This CDR3 contains 13 residues. Looked up from germline, CDR1 is ENHRY and CDR2 is SYGVKD. The DNA for the CDR3 is TGTGCCATCAGATCAGGGGACCAAGAGACCCAGTACTTC. It encodes CAIRSGDQETQYF.

The table lists this clonotype with many counts. The chain employs TRBV29-1 and TRBJ2-7; 9 positions agree with TRBD1. Per the germline V gene, CDR1 is SQVTM and CDR2 is ANQGSEA. The CDR3 sequence is 13 residues long. Unmatched junction bases numbered 9, after V lost 6 bases and J lost 6 bases. The chain's CDR3 is CSVVTTGGGEQYF. The CDR3 DNA sequence: TGCAGCGTCGTTACGACAGGGGGTGGCGAGCAGTACTTC.

This clonotype has at least ten counts. This chain joins TRBV5-6 and TRBJ1-5, with 8 nucleotides matching TRBD1. CDR1 and CDR2 from the germline V gene are SGHDT and YYEEEE. There are 16 residues in the CDR3. V lost 4 bases and J lost 7; bases outside the gene matches: 13. The CDR3 DNA is TGTGCCAGCAGCGAAACGGGGTCAGGGGGCGCACAGCCCCAGCATTTT. Protein: CASSETGSGGAQPQHF.